This TCR beta chain stems from a study of T cell responses to AZD1222 COVID-19 vaccine. Broader study findings: The donor group comprised mostly white British people and more females; the analysis possibly underestimated clonal diversity.

Using immunoSEQ multiplex PCR, the repertoire was profiled, and TCRdb retains in-frame clones only, with some absent. The sample has about 180,000 clones, about 93% seen once; the top ten hold about 1.9%. Worth noting for this clone: Its antigen is still unknown.

Pooled together were second doses at about 4 or about 12 weeks. This receptor was obtained from an adult who received the AZD1222 COVID-19 vaccine. This specimen was peripheral blood, taken 28 days after the second AZD1222 dose.

The CDR3 loop reads CASSQAPGRQETQYF. CDR3 coding DNA: TGCGCCAGCAGCCAAGCGCCAGGGCGGCAAGAGACCCAGTACTTC. The V gene is TRBV4-1, the J gene TRBJ2-5; perhaps TRBD1 as D (5 bases). CDR1 is MGHRA, CDR2 YSYEKL, per germline. The CDR3 consists of 15 residues. Trimming shortened V by 1 base and J by 2 bases, and 11 bases separated the two germline ends.